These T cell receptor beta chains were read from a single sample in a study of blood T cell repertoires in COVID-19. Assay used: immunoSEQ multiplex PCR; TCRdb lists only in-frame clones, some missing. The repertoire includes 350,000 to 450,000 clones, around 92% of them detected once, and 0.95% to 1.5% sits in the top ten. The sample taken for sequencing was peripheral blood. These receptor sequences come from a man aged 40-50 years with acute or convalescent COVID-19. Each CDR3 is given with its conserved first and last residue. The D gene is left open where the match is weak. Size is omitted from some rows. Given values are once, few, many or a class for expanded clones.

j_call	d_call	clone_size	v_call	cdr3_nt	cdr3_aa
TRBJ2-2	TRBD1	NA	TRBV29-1	TGCAGCGCCAGACAGGGAACGGTCGGGGAGCTGTTTTTT	CSARQGTVGELFF
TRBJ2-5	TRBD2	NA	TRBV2	TGTGCCAGCAGTGAGTTACTAGCGGGAGTCGTTGTGGGAGAGACCCAGTACTTC	CASSELLAGVVVGETQYF
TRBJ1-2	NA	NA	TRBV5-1	TGCGCCAGCAGTTCGGGAGGGGTCGGTGGCTACACCTTC	CASSSGGVGGYTF
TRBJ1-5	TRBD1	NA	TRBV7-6	TGTGCCAGCAGCGCCTCAGGGGGCAGCGGCAATCAGCCCCAGCATTTT	CASSASGGSGNQPQHF
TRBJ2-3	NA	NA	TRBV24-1	TGTGCCACCAGTGGGGGGCCCCAGGGGACAGATACGCAGTATTTT	CATSGGPQGTDTQYF
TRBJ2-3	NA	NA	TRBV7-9	TGTGCCAGCAGCTTAGAGACAGTCCTTAAGAATACGCAGTATTTT	CASSLETVLKNTQYF
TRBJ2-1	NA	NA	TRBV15	TGTGCCACCAGCAGAGATGCCGGTTCCTACAATGAGCAGTTCTTC	CATSRDAGSYNEQFF
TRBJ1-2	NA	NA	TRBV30	TGTGCCTGGAGTGTACAGCAGGGCGGTGGCTACACCTTC	CAWSVQQGGGYTF
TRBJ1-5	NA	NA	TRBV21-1	TGTGCCAGCAGCACTACAGGGGGATATCAGCCCCAGCATTTT	CASSTTGGYQPQHF
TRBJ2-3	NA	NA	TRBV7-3	TGTGCCAGCAGCTTCGACAGGCCAGATACGCAGTATTTT	CASSFDRPDTQYF
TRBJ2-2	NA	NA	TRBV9	TGTGCCAGCAGCGATTACTCGGGGTACAACACCGGGGAGCTGTTTTTT	CASSDYSGYNTGELFF
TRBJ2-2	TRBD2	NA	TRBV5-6	TGTGCCAGCAGCTTGTCACTAGCGGGAACGAACACCGGGGAGCTGTTTTTT	CASSLSLAGTNTGELFF
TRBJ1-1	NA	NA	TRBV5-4	TGTGCCAGCAGCTTGACCTGGGGCATCGCTGAAGCTTTCTTT	CASSLTWGIAEAFF
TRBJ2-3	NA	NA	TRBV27	TGTGCCAGCGGCCCTTCTAGCATGGGGTGGGGTAGCACAGATACGCAGTATTTT	CASGPSSMGWGSTDTQYF
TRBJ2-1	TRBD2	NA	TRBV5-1	TGCGCCAGCAGCTTGAGGCTAGCGGGACACAATGAGCAGTTCTTC	CASSLRLAGHNEQFF
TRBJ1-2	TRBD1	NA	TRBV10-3	TGTGCCATCAGTGAGTCGATGGGGACAGGGGGTAATTATGGCTACACCTTC	CAISESMGTGGNYGYTF
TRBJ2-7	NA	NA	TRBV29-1	TGCAGCGTCAAAAACAGGGACTCCTACGAGCAGTACTTC	CSVKNRDSYEQYF
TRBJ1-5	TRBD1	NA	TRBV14	TGTGCCAGCAGCCAAGATCGCAAAGGGACAGCTATCGGGGGCAATCAGCCCCAGCATTTT	CASSQDRKGTAIGGNQPQHF
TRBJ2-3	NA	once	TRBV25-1	TGTGCCAGCAGTCCACAACTGTATACAGGGAGTGGGAATACGCAGTATTTT	CASSPQLYTGSGNTQYF
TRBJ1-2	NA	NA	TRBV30	TGTGCCTGGAGTTTGGGAGGTTCGGCCGGCTACACCTTC	CAWSLGGSAGYTF
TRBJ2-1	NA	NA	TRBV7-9	TGTGCCAGCAGCTATCCGGGACAAGCCTACAATGAGCAGTTCTTC	CASSYPGQAYNEQFF
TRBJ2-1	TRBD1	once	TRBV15	TGTGCCACCAGCAGAGATGTGGGGACAGGGAACAATGAGCAGTTCTTC	CATSRDVGTGNNEQFF
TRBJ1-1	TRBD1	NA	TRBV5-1	TGCGCCAGCAGCTTCCTGGACAGGGCGAACACTGAAGCTTTCTTT	CASSFLDRANTEAFF
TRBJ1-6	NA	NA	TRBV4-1	TGCGCCAGCAGCCTACCCTATGGCGGGCGGTCACCCCTCCACTTT	CASSLPYGGRSPLHF
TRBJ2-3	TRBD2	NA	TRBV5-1	TGCGCCAGCAGCTGGGGACTAGCGGGAGGAAGGACAGATACGCAGTATTTT	CASSWGLAGGRTDTQYF
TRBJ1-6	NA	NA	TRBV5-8	TGTGCCAGCAGCTTGGAACAGGTCGGTTCACCCCTCCACTTT	CASSLEQVGSPLHF
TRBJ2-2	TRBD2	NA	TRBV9	TGTGCCAGCACCCGTACTAGCGGGACATCCGGGGAGCTGTTTTTT	CASTRTSGTSGELFF
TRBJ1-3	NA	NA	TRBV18	TGTGCCAGCTCGGCGGGGAGCTCTGGAAACACCATATATTTT	CASSAGSSGNTIYF